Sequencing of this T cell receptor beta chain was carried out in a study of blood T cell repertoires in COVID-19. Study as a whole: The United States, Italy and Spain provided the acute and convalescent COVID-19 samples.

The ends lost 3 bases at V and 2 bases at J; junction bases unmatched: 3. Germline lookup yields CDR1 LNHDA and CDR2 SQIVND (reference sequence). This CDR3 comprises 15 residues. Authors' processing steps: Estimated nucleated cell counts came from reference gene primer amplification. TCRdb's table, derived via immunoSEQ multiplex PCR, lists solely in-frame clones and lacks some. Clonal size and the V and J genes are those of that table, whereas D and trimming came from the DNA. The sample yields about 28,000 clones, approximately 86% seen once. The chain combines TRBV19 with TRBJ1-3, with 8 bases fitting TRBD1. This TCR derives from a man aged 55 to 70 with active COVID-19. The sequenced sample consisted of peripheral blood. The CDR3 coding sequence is TGTGCCAGTAGTATCGGGACAGGAACTGGAAACACCATATATTTT. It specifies CASSIGTGTGNTIYF.